The following is a T cell receptor beta chain sequence with its context. Its antigen is not yet known. No clone much larger than this one lies a single base away; base qualities are absent. Per the publication, the treatment or condition label means: live attenuated yellow fever vaccine strain. A standard Ficoll-Paque protocol was used to isolate PBMCs from peripheral blood. Dynabeads CD4 and CD8 positive selection kits were used to isolate the CD4 and CD8 T-cell fractions. TriZol was used to extract RNA from bulk PBMCs, from CD4 and CD8 fractions, and from dextramer-positive and dextramer-negative fractions. The source of the sample is a study of T cells after yellow fever vaccination (dated by TCRdb to about 2019). Looking at the study overall: Libraries from fractions with low cell numbers were prepared with the SMART-Seq v4 Ultra Low Input RNA kit. To track T-cell clones before and after primary and booster YFV17D yellow fever vaccination, bulk TCR alpha and beta repertoires were sequenced longitudinally. Two healthy male donors, one aged 18 to 30 and one aged 30 to 40 years, made up the cohort. Blood samples were taken at several timepoints before and after primary and secondary immunization, and bulk PBMC replicates and cell subsets were isolated.

Study-level results and caveats: Because only a couple of donors were included in the study, the extent to which the findings can be generalized is limited. The secondary T-cell response was weaker than the primary response but faster, peaking on day 5 instead of day 15. A small share of clonotypes occurred in both CD4 and CD8 compartments, likely arising from convergent recombination. After the booster, most of the clones that had expanded following primary vaccination were detected again (96% of CD4 and 80% to 90% of CD8), which suggests that memory was broadly maintained. Computational filtering was needed because FACS-sorted repertoires could contain abundant contaminating clonotypes from the bulk population.

TCR cDNA was synthesized by 5'RACE template switching, through which a universal primer site and unique molecular identifiers were introduced. Priming of cDNA synthesis was performed from both the TCR alpha and TCR beta constant segments. Library amplification used two PCR steps, and the second PCR step added sample barcodes and sequencing adapters. Sequencing of the libraries was done on either Illumina HiSeq 2500 (2x100 bp) or NovaSeq (2x150 bp). Per the original workflow: MIGEC handled demultiplexing of reads and collapsing into UMI consensus sequences, while MiXCR performed V(D)J alignment. Vaccine-responding clonotypes were defined with edgeR using replicate PBMC samples, requiring FDR below 0.01 and a log2 fold change above 5 up to day 15. Each bulk clonotype was labeled CD4 or CD8 based on which sequenced repertoire, CD4 or CD8, contained the clonotype at higher abundance. TCRdb reran the public reads through fastp at Q25 and MiXCR, keeping productive beta chains. Rows are combined by CDR3 protein, so each entry shows the most common genes and DNA. V and J calls and clone size were set by TCRdb, not the authors. In this sample the table shows under 300,000 distinct CDR3 sequences, about 7% of which occur a single time. Of the sample, roughly 0.9% falls within the top ten clones.

The sequence was collected from a man aged 25-40 years who received the YFV17D yellow fever vaccine. Material: CD4+ T cells sorted from PBMCs, obtained 15 days after the yellow fever booster vaccination.

The CDR3 region reads CASSPPTGLTGGYTF. In nucleotides, the sequence is TGTGCCAGCAGCCCCCCGACGGGGTTAACCGGGGGCTACACCTTC. The rearranged chain carries TRBV4-2 and TRBJ1-2; a confident D gene designation cannot be given. Trimming costs V 4 bases and J 8 bases, and their ends lie 20 bases apart. Per the germline V gene, LGHNA is the CDR1 and YNFKEQ is the CDR2. CDR3 length: 15 amino acids, cysteine to phenylalanine. Left in the record is the CDR3 DNA by itself, 45 bases read in frame from the first base.